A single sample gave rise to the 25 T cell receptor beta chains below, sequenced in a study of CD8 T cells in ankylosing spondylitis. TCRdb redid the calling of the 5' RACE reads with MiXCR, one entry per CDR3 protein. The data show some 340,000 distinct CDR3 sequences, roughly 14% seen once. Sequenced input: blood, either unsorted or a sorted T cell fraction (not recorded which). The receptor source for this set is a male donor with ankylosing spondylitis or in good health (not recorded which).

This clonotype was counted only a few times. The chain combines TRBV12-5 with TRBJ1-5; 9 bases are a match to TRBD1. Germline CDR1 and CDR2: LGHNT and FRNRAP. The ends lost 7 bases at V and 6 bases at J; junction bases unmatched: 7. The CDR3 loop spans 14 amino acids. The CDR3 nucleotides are TGTGCTAGTGCCCCGGGACAGGGAAGTCAGCCCCAGCATTTT. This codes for CASAPGQGSQPQHF. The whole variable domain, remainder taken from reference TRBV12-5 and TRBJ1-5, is DARVTQTPRHKVTEMGQEVTMRCQPILGHNTVFWYRQTMMQGLELLAYFRNRAPLDDSGMPKDRFSAEMPDATLATLKIQPSEPRDSAVYFCASAPGQGSQPQHFGDGTRLSIL.

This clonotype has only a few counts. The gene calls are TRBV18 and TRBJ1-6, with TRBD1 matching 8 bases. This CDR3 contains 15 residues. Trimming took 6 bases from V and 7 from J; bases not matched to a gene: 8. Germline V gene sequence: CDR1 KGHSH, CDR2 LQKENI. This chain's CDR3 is CASSSDRAWNSPLHF. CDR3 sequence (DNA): TGTGCCAGCTCCTCGGACAGGGCGTGGAATTCACCCCTCCACTTT.

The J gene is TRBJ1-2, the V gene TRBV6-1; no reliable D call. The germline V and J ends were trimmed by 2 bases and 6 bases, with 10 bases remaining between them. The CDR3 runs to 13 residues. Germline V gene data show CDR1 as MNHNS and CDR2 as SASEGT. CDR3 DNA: TGTGCCAGCAGTGAATACTACGGGGATGGCTACACCTTC. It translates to CASSEYYGDGYTF.

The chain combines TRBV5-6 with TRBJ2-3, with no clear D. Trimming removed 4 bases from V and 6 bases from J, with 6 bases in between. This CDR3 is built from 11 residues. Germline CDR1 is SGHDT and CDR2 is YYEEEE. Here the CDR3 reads CASSTEDTQYF. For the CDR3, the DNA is TGTGCCAGCAGCACCGAGGATACGCAGTATTTT.

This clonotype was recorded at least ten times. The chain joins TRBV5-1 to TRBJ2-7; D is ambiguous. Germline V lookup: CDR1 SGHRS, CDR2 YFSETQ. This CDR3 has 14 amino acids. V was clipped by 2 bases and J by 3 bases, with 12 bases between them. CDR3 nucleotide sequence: TGCGCCAGCAGCTTTGAAGGGCTACACTACGAGCAGTACTTC. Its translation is CASSFEGLHYEQYF.

CDR3 DNA sequence: TGCGCCAGCAGCTTGGATCGAGGGGGATCAAGCTACACCTTC. Translated: CASSLDRGGSSYTF. The chain has TRBV5-1 and TRBJ1-2, with D perhaps matching TRBD1 (6 bases). The ends were cut back, 0 bases at V and 9 bases at J, with 15 bases in the middle. CDR3 length: 14 amino acids. In germline, CDR1 is SGHRS, CDR2 YFSETQ.

CDR3 sequence: CASSIGREETQYF. The CDR3 DNA is TGTGCCAGTAGTATAGGCAGGGAAGAGACCCAGTACTTC. The gene calls are TRBV19 and TRBJ2-5; D perhaps matches TRBD1 (5 bases). V lost 1 base and J lost 3, with 6 bases in between. This CDR3 has 13 amino acids. Germline CDR1 LNHDA, CDR2 SQIVND (reference sequence). The full variable domain, in which reference TRBV19 and TRBJ2-5 provide the parts outside the CDR3, is DGGITQSPKYLFRKEGQNVTLSCEQNLNHDAMYWYRQDPGQGLRLIYYSQIVNDFQKGDIAEGYSVSREKKESFPLTVTSAQKNPTAFYLCASSIGREETQYFGPGTRLLVL.

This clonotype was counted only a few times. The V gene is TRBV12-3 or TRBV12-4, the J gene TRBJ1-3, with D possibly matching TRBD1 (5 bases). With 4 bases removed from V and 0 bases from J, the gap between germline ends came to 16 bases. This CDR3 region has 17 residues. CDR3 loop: CASSSEARGFSGNTIYF. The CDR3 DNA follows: TGTGCCAGCAGTTCCGAGGCGAGGGGCTTCTCTGGAAACACCATATATTTT.

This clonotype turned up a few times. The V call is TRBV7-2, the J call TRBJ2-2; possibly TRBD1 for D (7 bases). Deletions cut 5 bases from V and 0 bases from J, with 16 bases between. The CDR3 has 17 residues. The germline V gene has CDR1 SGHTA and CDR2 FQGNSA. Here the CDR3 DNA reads TGTGCCAGCAGCGGGCGTGGAGGGGGCGCGAACACCGGGGAGCTGTTTTTT. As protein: CASSGRGGGANTGELFF.

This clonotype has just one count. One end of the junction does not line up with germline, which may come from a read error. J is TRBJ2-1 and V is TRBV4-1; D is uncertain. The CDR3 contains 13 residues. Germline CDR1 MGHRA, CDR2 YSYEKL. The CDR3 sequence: CASSPEGYNDQFF. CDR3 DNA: TGCGCCAGCAGTCCTGAAGGCTACAATGATCAGTTCTTC.

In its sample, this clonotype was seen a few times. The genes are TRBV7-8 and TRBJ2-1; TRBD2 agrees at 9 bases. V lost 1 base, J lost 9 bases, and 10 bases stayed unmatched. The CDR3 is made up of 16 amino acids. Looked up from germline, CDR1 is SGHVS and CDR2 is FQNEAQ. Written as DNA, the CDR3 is TGTGCCAGCAGCTTAGGCGCGCGGGGGGGTGGAAGTGAGCAGTTCTTC. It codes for CASSLGARGGGSEQFF.

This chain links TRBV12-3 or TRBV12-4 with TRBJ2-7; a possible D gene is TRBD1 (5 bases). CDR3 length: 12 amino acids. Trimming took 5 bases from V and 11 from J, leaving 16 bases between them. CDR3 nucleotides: TGTGCCAGCAGTACCTCCCGTAGACAGAAGTACTTC. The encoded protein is CASSTSRRQKYF.

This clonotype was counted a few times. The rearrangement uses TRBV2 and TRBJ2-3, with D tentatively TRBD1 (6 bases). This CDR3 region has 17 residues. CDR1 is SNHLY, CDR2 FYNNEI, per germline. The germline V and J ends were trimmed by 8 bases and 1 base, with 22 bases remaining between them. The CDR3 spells CASLRDILFIGTDTQYF. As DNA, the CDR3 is TGTGCCAGCCTCCGGGACATATTATTTATCGGCACAGATACGCAGTATTTT. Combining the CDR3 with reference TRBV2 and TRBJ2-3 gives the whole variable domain EPEVTQTPSHQVTQMGQEVILRCVPISNHLYFYWYRQILGQKVEFLVSFYNNEISEKSEIFDDQFSVERPDGSNFTLKIRSTKLEDSAMYFCASLRDILFIGTDTQYFGPGTRLTVL.

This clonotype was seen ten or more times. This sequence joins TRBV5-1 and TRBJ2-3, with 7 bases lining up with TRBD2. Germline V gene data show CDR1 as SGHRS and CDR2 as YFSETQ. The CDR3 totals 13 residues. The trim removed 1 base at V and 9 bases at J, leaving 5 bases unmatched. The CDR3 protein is CASSLSGVRTQYF. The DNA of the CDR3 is TGCGCCAGCAGCTTGAGCGGGGTTCGGACGCAGTATTTT.

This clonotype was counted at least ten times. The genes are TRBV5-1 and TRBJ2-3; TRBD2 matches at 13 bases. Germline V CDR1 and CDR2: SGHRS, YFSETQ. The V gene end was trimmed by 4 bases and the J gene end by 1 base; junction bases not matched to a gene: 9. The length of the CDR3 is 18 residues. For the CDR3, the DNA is TGCGCCAGCAGCCGGATGCCCGGGACTAGCGGGGGCACAGATACGCAGTATTTT. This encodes CASSRMPGTSGGTDTQYF.

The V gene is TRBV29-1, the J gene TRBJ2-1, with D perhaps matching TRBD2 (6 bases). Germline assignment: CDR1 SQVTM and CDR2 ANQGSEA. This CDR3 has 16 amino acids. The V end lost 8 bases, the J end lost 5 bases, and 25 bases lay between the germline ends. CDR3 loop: CSTYPEVRGLDNEQFF. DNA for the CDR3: TGCAGCACTTACCCGGAGGTCCGGGGGTTAGACAATGAGCAGTTCTTC.

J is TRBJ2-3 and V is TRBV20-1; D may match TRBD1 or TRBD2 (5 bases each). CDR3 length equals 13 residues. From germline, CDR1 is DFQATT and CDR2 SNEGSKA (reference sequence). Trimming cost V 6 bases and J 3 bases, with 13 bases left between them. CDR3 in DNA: TGCAGTGCGCTTGGGACCTCGACAGATACGCAGTATTTT. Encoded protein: CSALGTSTDTQYF.

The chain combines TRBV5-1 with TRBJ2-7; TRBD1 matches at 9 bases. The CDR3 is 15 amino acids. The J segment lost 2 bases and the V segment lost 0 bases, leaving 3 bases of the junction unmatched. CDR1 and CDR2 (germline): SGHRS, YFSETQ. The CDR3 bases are TGCGCCAGCAGCTTGGATCGACAGGGGGCCTACGAGCAGTACTTC. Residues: CASSLDRQGAYEQYF.

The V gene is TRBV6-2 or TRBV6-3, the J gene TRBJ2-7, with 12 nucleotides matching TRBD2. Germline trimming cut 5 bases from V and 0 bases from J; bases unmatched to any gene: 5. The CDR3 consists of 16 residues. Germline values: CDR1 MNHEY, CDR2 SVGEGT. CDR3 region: CASSRLAGALSYEQYF. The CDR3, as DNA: TGTGCCAGCAGTCGACTAGCGGGAGCCCTCTCCTACGAGCAGTACTTC.

CDR3 sequence (DNA): TGTGCCAGCAGCGTAGCCTGGGGCGCGAACACTGAAGCTTTCTTT. This codes for CASSVAWGANTEAFF. This rearrangement joins TRBV9 to TRBJ1-1; D possibly corresponds to TRBD1 (5 bases). V lost 0 bases to trimming and J lost 1 base, with 10 bases between them. This CDR3 spans 15 amino acids. Germline assignment: CDR1 SGDLS and CDR2 YYNGEE.

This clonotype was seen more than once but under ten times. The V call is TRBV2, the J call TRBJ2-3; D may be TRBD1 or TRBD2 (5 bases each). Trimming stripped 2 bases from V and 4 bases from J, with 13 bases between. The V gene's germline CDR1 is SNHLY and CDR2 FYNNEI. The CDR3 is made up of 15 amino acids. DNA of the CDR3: TGTGCCAGCAGTGAAACCGGGGCATACCCAGATACGCAGTATTTT. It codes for CASSETGAYPDTQYF.

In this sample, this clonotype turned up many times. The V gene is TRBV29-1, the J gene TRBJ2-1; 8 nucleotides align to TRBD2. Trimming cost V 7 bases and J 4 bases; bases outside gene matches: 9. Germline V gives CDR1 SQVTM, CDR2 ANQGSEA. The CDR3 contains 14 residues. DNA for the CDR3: TGCAGCGCTCAAACTAGCGGCAGTTACAATGAGCAGTTCTTC. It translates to CSAQTSGSYNEQFF.

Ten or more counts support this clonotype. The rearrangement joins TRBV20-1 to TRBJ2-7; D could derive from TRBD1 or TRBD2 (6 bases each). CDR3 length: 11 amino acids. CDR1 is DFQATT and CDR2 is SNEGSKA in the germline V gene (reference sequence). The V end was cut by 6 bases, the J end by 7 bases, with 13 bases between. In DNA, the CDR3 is TGCAGTGCCGGGGGCAGGGGTGAGCAGTACTTC. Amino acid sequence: CSAGGRGEQYF.

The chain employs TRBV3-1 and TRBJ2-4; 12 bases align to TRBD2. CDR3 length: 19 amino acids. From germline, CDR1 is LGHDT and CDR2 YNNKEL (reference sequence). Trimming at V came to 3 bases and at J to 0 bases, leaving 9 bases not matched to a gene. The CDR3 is CASSQASGGADLAKNIQYF. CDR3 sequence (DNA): TGTGCCAGCAGCCAGGCTAGCGGGGGGGCCGACCTAGCCAAAAACATTCAGTACTTC.

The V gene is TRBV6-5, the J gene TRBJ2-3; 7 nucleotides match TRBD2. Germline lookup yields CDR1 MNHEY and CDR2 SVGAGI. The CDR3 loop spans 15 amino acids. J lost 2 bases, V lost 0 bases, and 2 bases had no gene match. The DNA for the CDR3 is TGTGCCAGCAGTTACTCTGGGGGGGTCACAGATACGCAGTATTTT. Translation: CASSYSGGVTDTQYF.